The 23 T cell receptor beta chains below were found in one sample sequenced in a study of PD-L1 blockade in urothelial cancer. The sample's time point: pretreatment peripheral blood. The table came from immunoSEQ multiplex PCR; TCRdb's copy has only in-frame clones and leaves some out. The sample consists of around 60,000 clones, about 86% of them appearing once. Sequenced here: PBMCs, sampled around atezolizumab (anti-PD-L1) treatment. These receptors originate from a man aged 65 to 79 with urothelial cancer.

V usage is TRBV6-1 and J usage is TRBJ1-3; no definite D call. V lost 5 bases, J lost 2 bases, and 10 bases lay in between. Germline V gene lookup returns CDR1 MNHNS and CDR2 SASEGT. The CDR3 extends over 14 amino acids. The CDR3 nucleotides read TGTGCCAGCAGTCCGGAGATGACTGGAAACACCATATATTTT. Translating gives CASSPEMTGNTIYF.

This chain links TRBV5-4 with TRBJ2-7; TRBD1 agrees at 8 bases. Germline loops: CDR1 SGHNT, CDR2 YYREEE (reference sequence). The CDR3 consists of 14 residues. The V segment lost 4 bases and the J segment 7 bases; nucleotides outside the gene matches: 10. CDR3 region: CASSRARGLEEQYF. CDR3 in DNA: TGTGCCAGCAGCCGGGCCAGGGGGCTGGAGGAGCAGTACTTC.

The genes are TRBV23-1 and TRBJ2-5, with TRBD2 as a possible D gene (5 bases). TRBV23-1 is classed as an ORF, of uncertain function. The CDR3 loop spans 12 amino acids. Deletions cut 2 bases from V and 6 bases from J, with 7 bases between. The CDR3 DNA follows: TGCGCCAGCAGTCAAGTCGGGAAGACCCAGTACTTC. It specifies CASSQVGKTQYF.

The CDR3 reads CASSLDTGYGYTF. CDR3 nucleotides: TGTGCCAGCAGCTTGGATACAGGCTATGGCTACACCTTC. The V call is TRBV5-4, the J call TRBJ1-2, with D perhaps TRBD1 (5 bases). V was clipped by 0 bases and J by 4 bases, with 7 bases between them. The CDR3 totals 13 residues. Germline CDR1 is SGHNT and CDR2 is YYREEE (reference sequence).

The rearrangement links TRBV23-1 to TRBJ2-5; D remains ambiguous. TRBV23-1 is recorded as an ORF, its role being uncertain. The CDR3 is 11 residues long. Between the trimmed V and J ends, which lost 4 bases and 2 bases, there was a span of 2 bases. CDR3 region: CASSPQETQYF. The CDR3 coding sequence is TGCGCCAGCAGTCCACAAGAGACCCAGTACTTC.

The rearrangement uses TRBV2 and TRBJ2-1; 9 bases map to TRBD2. V gave up 6 bases and J gave up 8 bases; unmatched junction bases: 8. CDR1 is SNHLY, CDR2 FYNNEI, per germline. The CDR3 spans 14 residues. In DNA form, the CDR3 reads TGTGCCAGCAGCGGGGGGTTAGCGGGAGATGAGCAGTTCTTC. The encoded protein is CASSGGLAGDEQFF.

V and J are TRBV28 and TRBJ2-7; D unresolved. The CDR3 contains 10 residues. Germline assignment: CDR1 MDHEN and CDR2 SYDVKM. The V gene lost 5 bases and the J gene lost 3 bases, with 2 bases spanning the gap. The CDR3 protein is CASSLYEQYF. The DNA of the CDR3 is TGTGCCAGCAGTCTCTACGAGCAGTACTTC.

The chain couples TRBV29-1 to TRBJ1-1, with D perhaps TRBD1 (5 bases). The ends were cut back, 4 bases at V and 6 bases at J, with 21 bases in the middle. The CDR3 covers 15 residues. Germline CDR1 reads SQVTM; CDR2 reads ANQGSEA. The CDR3 DNA reads as TGCAGCGTTGCCGGGACTGCCTCTGTCAACGCTGAAGCTTTCTTT. It yields the protein CSVAGTASVNAEAFF.

The J gene is TRBJ1-5, the V gene TRBV19, with TRBD1 matching over 7 bases. The CDR3 is made up of 14 amino acids. The ends lost 7 bases at V and 6 bases at J; junction bases unmatched: 9. CDR1 LNHDA and CDR2 SQIVND come from the germline V gene (reference sequence). CDR3: CASMWGTAGQPQHF. CDR3 nucleotide sequence: TGTGCCAGTATGTGGGGGACAGCTGGTCAGCCCCAGCATTTT.

The rearrangement links TRBV5-4 to TRBJ1-2, with D maybe TRBD1 (6 bases). Deletions cut 5 bases from V and 0 bases from J, with 14 bases between. Germline V gene lookup returns CDR1 SGHNT and CDR2 YYREEE (reference sequence). This CDR3 comprises 15 residues. The CDR3 DNA reads as TGTGCCAGCAGTAGTGCGACAGGAGCTAACTATGGCTACACCTTC. Its translation: CASSSATGANYGYTF.

This clone is a singleton in its sample. The chain carries TRBV19 and TRBJ1-4; no definite D call. V shed 7 bases and J shed 8 bases, with 17 bases lying between them. CDR3 size: 14 residues. CDR1 is LNHDA, CDR2 SQIVND, per germline (reference sequence). CDR3 in amino acids: CASTGSSREEKLFF. The CDR3 DNA follows: TGTGCCAGTACCGGGAGCAGCCGGGAGGAAAAACTGTTTTTT.

This clone is a singleton in its sample. This rearrangement joins TRBV11-2 to TRBJ2-5; D is undetermined. This CDR3 is 15 amino acids long. Trimming left V 4 bases short and J 3 bases short, with 15 bases between. Germline loops: CDR1 SGHAT, CDR2 FQNNGV. Here the CDR3 reads CASSSPRVAEETQYF. For the CDR3, the DNA is TGTGCCAGCAGCTCACCTCGGGTAGCAGAAGAGACCCAGTACTTC.

The genes are TRBV2 and TRBJ2-6; D remains ambiguous. Germline CDR1 and CDR2: SNHLY and FYNNEI. With 8 bases removed from V and 4 bases from J, the gap between germline ends came to 3 bases. The CDR3 spans 11 residues. CDR3 coding DNA: TGTGCCAGCCTAGGGGCCAACGTCCTGACTTTC. Its protein is CASLGANVLTF.

This sequence joins TRBV7-3 and TRBJ2-1; 8 nucleotides agree with TRBD1. Per the germline V gene, CDR1 is SGHTA and CDR2 is FQGTGA. The CDR3 loop spans 15 amino acids. Trimming removed 4 bases from V and 8 bases from J; junction bases left unmatched: 10. The CDR3 sequence is CASSSIQGALDEQFF. The CDR3 DNA reads as TGTGCCAGCAGCTCGATCCAGGGGGCCTTGGATGAGCAGTTCTTC.

The chain has TRBV2 and TRBJ1-2, with 11 bases matching TRBD1. V dropped 6 bases and J dropped 5; count of bases not matched to a gene: 2. Germline CDR1 is SNHLY and CDR2 is FYNNEI. This CDR3 comprises 13 residues. The CDR3 coding sequence is TGTGCCAGCAGCGGGACAGGGGGGTATGGCTACACCTTC. Translation: CASSGTGGYGYTF.

This chain connects TRBV5-1 to TRBJ2-5, with D hard to call. The V gene's germline CDR1 is SGHRS and CDR2 YFSETQ. V was clipped by 4 bases and J by 5 bases, with 12 bases between them. The CDR3 spans 13 residues. The CDR3 DNA reads TGCGCCAGCAGCGCGGATTCTGGGGAGACCCAGTACTTC. This sequence encodes CASSADSGETQYF.

In its sample, this clone was seen a few times. This chain connects TRBV9 to TRBJ2-1; 13 positions match TRBD2. The CDR3 is made up of 17 amino acids. Germline-derived CDR1 and CDR2 are SGDLS and YYNGEE. J gave up 5 bases and V 0 bases, and 5 bases lay outside the gene matches. CDR3 protein: CASSVGGLAGAHNEQFF. The CDR3 DNA is TGTGCCAGCAGCGTAGGCGGACTAGCGGGGGCTCACAATGAGCAGTTCTTC. Variable domain in full (rest from reference TRBV9 and TRBJ2-1): DSGVTQTPKHLITATGQRVTLRCSPRSGDLSVYWYQQSLDQGLQFLIQYYNGEERAKGNILERFSAQQFPDLHSELNLSSLELGDSALYFCASSVGGLAGAHNEQFFGPGTRLTVL.

This chain uses TRBV11-2 with TRBJ1-2, with D perhaps matching TRBD1 (6 bases). Germline CDR1 reads SGHAT; CDR2 reads FQNNGV. The length of the CDR3 is 13 residues. Trimming removed 3 bases from V and 6 bases from J, with 11 bases in between. The CDR3 nucleotides read TGTGCCAGCAGCTTCGGGGGGCGCGATGGCTACACCTTC. This encodes CASSFGGRDGYTF.

The V and J genes are TRBV7-6 and TRBJ2-3; 9 bases are shared with TRBD2. V dropped 0 bases and J dropped 3; count of bases not matched to a gene: 7. Germline loops: CDR1 SGHVS, CDR2 FNYEAQ. This CDR3 spans 17 amino acids. The CDR3 nucleotides are TGTGCCAGCAGCTTAGCTAAGGTGGCGGGAGGGACAGATACGCAGTATTTT. The encoded protein is CASSLAKVAGGTDTQYF. Full variable domain (missing parts from reference TRBV7-6 and TRBJ2-3): GAGVSQSPRYKVTKRGQDVALRCDPISGHVSLYWYRQALGQGPEFLTYFNYEAQQDKSGLPNDRFSAERPEGSISTLTIQRTEQRDSAMYRCASSLAKVAGGTDTQYFGPGTRLTVL.

The chain joins TRBV5-1 to TRBJ2-5; 7 bases fit TRBD1. J gave up 1 base and V 0 bases, and 0 bases lay outside the gene matches. Germline values: CDR1 SGHRS, CDR2 YFSETQ. The CDR3 extends over 14 amino acids. CDR3 nucleotide sequence: TGCGCCAGCAGCTTGGCAGGGGGCCAAGAGACCCAGTACTTC. Its translation: CASSLAGGQETQYF.

The chain uses TRBV13 and TRBJ2-1; 7 bases map to TRBD2. The V segment lost 5 bases and the J segment 0 bases; nucleotides outside the gene matches: 7. Germline V gene sequence: CDR1 PRHDT, CDR2 FYEKMQ (reference sequence). This CDR3 region has 16 residues. Here the CDR3 DNA reads TGTGCCAGCAGCCGTGGGGGGAGGGCCTCCTACAATGAGCAGTTCTTC. It yields the protein CASSRGGRASYNEQFF.

The J gene is TRBJ2-7, the V gene TRBV6-5; D possibly corresponds to TRBD1 (5 bases). CDR1 MNHEY and CDR2 SVGAGI come from the germline V gene. The CDR3 is 14 residues long. Between the trimmed V and J ends, which lost 6 bases and 4 bases, there was a span of 16 bases. CDR3 DNA: TGTGCCAGCAGCAACCGGGTCAGGGCGTACGAGCAGTACTTC. Translated: CASSNRVRAYEQYF.

The chain combines TRBV5-6 with TRBJ2-3, with 9 positions matching TRBD1. The CDR3 covers 13 residues. CDR1 SGHDT and CDR2 YYEEEE come from the germline V gene. V was pared by 4 bases and J by 8 bases, with 5 bases of the junction left unmatched. The CDR3 sequence is CASSTGQGGTQYF. In DNA form, the CDR3 reads TGTGCCAGCAGCACGGGACAGGGCGGTACGCAGTATTTT.